Shown below are 22 T cell receptor beta chains from a single sample sequenced in a study of identical twins. MiXCR, run by TCRdb on the 5' RACE reads, gives a single entry per CDR3 protein. The repertoire holds some 730,000 distinct CDR3 sequences, 18% seen once, with around 13% in the top ten. The data were also submitted as part of a second study, on T cells expressing NK-cell markers.

Material: PBMCs. The receptors derive from a woman aged 18 to 35 in good health.

The chain joins TRBV20-1 to TRBJ2-1; the D is unclear. CDR1 and CDR2 from the germline V gene are DFQATT and SNEGSKA (reference sequence). This CDR3 comprises 15 residues. The ends were cut back, 3 bases at V and 3 bases at J, with 15 bases in the middle. The chain's CDR3 is CSASSTLRNYNEQFF. In nucleotides, the CDR3 is TGCAGTGCTAGTAGTACCCTCCGGAACTACAATGAGCAGTTCTTC.

The table lists this clonotype with a few counts. The rearrangement joins TRBV29-1 to TRBJ2-1; D call uncertain. The V end lost 6 bases, the J end lost 5 bases, and 5 bases lay between the germline ends. The CDR3 length is 10 residues. In germline, CDR1 is SQVTM, CDR2 ANQGSEA. CDR3 region: CSVIHNEQFF. The DNA for the CDR3 is TGCAGCGTCATTCACAATGAGCAGTTCTTC.

The rearrangement links TRBV20-1 to TRBJ2-1; D not certain. This CDR3 has 12 residues. The germline CDR1 and CDR2 sequences are DFQATT and SNEGSKA (reference sequence). V lost 2 bases and J 4 bases, leaving 6 bases between the germline ends. The CDR3 nucleotides read TGCAGTGCTAGACGGGTTTACAATGAGCAGTTCTTC. It yields the protein CSARRVYNEQFF.

Of note for this clonotype: The junction shows a germline mismatch at one end, possibly a read error. The rearrangement links TRBV7-7 to TRBJ2-7; possible D gene TRBD1, 5 bases. CDR3 length equals 14 residues. Germline V gene sequence: CDR1 SSHAT, CDR2 FNYEAQ (reference sequence). The CDR3, as DNA: TGTGCTAGCAGCTTAGCCCAGGGAAACTACGAGCAGTACTTC. Translation: CASSLAQGNYEQYF.

The chain uses TRBV18 and TRBJ2-7; D gene ambiguous. V was shortened by 2 bases and J by 6 bases, with 11 bases between the two germline ends. Germline CDR1 is KGHSH and CDR2 is LQKENI. The CDR3 totals 13 residues. In DNA form, the CDR3 reads TGTGCCAGCTCACCATCAGGCGGCGGCGAGCAGTACTTC. Its translation: CASSPSGGGEQYF. The complete variable domain, with remaining parts taken from reference TRBV18 and TRBJ2-7, reads NAGVMQNPRHLVRRRGQEARLRCSPMKGHSHVYWYRQLPEEGLKFMVYLQKENIIDESGMPKERFSAEFPKEGPSILRIQQVVRGDSAAYFCASSPSGGGEQYFGPGTRLTVT.

This clonotype was counted between two and nine times. The V call is TRBV6-2 or TRBV6-3, the J call TRBJ2-7; D is unclear. The germline V and J ends were trimmed by 4 bases and 2 bases, with 6 bases remaining between them. The V gene's germline CDR1 is MNHEY and CDR2 SVGEGT. The length of the CDR3 is 12 residues. The CDR3 region has the DNA TGTGCCAGCAGTTCCGTTACCTACGAGCAGTACTTC. This gives the protein CASSSVTYEQYF.

This chain uses TRBV13 with TRBJ2-7; 7 bases are shared with TRBD1. V lost 5 bases, J lost 3 bases, and 7 bases stayed unmatched. The CDR3 has 14 residues. Germline V gives CDR1 PRHDT, CDR2 FYEKMQ (reference sequence). The CDR3 sequence: CASSPGDRLYEQYF. The CDR3 bases are TGTGCCAGCAGCCCAGGGGACAGACTCTACGAGCAGTACTTC.

In this sample, this clonotype turned up many times. The V call is TRBV29-1, the J call TRBJ1-2; D is unclear. The CDR3 is made up of 14 amino acids. In germline, CDR1 is SQVTM, CDR2 ANQGSEA. Trimming cost V 4 bases and J 2 bases, with 14 bases left between them. The CDR3 DNA sequence: TGCAGCGTTGGTGGACGGACTGGGAACTATGGCTACACCTTC. Translated: CSVGGRTGNYGYTF.

J is TRBJ2-1 and V is TRBV2, with D unclear. The V end was cut by 7 bases, the J end by 14 bases, with 15 bases between. CDR1 is SNHLY, CDR2 FYNNEI, per germline. This CDR3 is 11 amino acids long. In nucleotides, the CDR3 is TGTGCCAGCATGGCCGGATTAATGGAGTTCTTC. Protein sequence: CASMAGLMEFF.

The J gene is TRBJ2-6, the V gene TRBV14; D perhaps matches TRBD1 (6 bases). This CDR3 has 15 amino acids. Trimming cost V 5 bases and J 4 bases, with 12 bases left between them. Germline-derived CDR1 and CDR2 are SGHDN and FVKESK. CDR3 coding DNA: TGTGCCAGCAGCGTTACAGGGTCCGGGGCCAACGTCCTGACTTTC. This encodes CASSVTGSGANVLTF.

This clonotype was detected a few times. This sequence joins TRBV20-1 and TRBJ1-1, with a tentative D call TRBD1 (6 bases). The CDR3 is 13 residues long. Trimming took off 5 bases at V and 7 bases at J, with 17 bases between the two ends. The germline V gene encodes CDR1 DFQATT and CDR2 SNEGSKA (reference sequence). CDR3 sequence: CSALYRVTGEAFF. CDR3 in DNA: TGCAGTGCTCTCTACAGGGTAACGGGTGAAGCTTTCTTT.

The chain is built from TRBV12-3 or TRBV12-4 and TRBJ2-3, with 13 bases aligning to TRBD2. The CDR3 spans 17 residues. The V segment lost 5 bases and the J segment 5 bases; nucleotides outside the gene matches: 10. CDR3 sequence (DNA): TGTGCCAGCAGTCCCGGGACTAGCGGGATTGGTTTAGATACGCAGTATTTT. Protein sequence: CASSPGTSGIGLDTQYF.

In its sample, this clonotype was seen many times. The chain couples TRBV12-3 or TRBV12-4 to TRBJ1-1; D is unresolved. The CDR3 contains 11 residues. The ends were cut back, 0 bases at V and 5 bases at J, with 1 base in the middle. The CDR3 coding sequence is TGTGCCAGCAGTTTAGCTACTGAAGCTTTCTTT. This codes for CASSLATEAFF.

This clonotype was seen a few times. The chain recombines TRBV6-1 with TRBJ2-7; the match to TRBD2 covers 8 bases. The CDR3 is 15 amino acids. Germline V gene data show CDR1 as MNHNS and CDR2 as SASEGT. V trimming: 5 bases; J trimming: 0 bases; junction bases outside the gene matches: 6. CDR3 bases: TGTGCCAGCAGTCCGCTTAGCGGGACCTCCTACGAGCAGTACTTC. Translating it yields CASSPLSGTSYEQYF.

In its sample, this clonotype was seen a few times. This chain connects TRBV12-3 or TRBV12-4 to TRBJ2-1, with 11 nucleotides matching TRBD2. With 4 bases clipped from V and 4 bases from J, the junction kept 9 bases outside the gene matches. The CDR3 has 17 residues. The CDR3 loop is CASSSGSGRATYNEQFF. In DNA form, the CDR3 reads TGTGCCAGCAGTTCGGGTAGCGGGAGGGCCACATACAATGAGCAGTTCTTC.

The V call is TRBV6-5, the J call TRBJ2-7; tentative D call: TRBD1 (6 bases). This CDR3 has 14 amino acids. V was trimmed by 2 bases and J by 1 base, leaving 9 bases between them. CDR1 and CDR2 (germline): MNHEY, SVGAGI. As DNA, the CDR3 is TGTGCCAGCAGTTACGAACAGGGTTCCTACGAGCAGTACTTC. It translates to CASSYEQGSYEQYF.

Points on this clonotype: A read error may account for a junction end that differs from germline. The chain has TRBV12-5 and TRBJ2-1; D might be TRBD1 or TRBD2, each matching 5 bases. CDR3 size: 12 residues. CDR1 and CDR2 from the germline V gene are LGHNT and FRNRAP. The DNA for the CDR3 is TGTGCGTGTGTGTTTTGGGGGAATGAGCACTTCTTC. Translating it yields CACVFWGNEHFF.

This clonotype has at least ten counts. The gene calls are TRBV20-1 and TRBJ2-1; 16 bases line up with TRBD2. Trimming removed 6 bases from V and 0 bases from J; junction bases left unmatched: 8. The CDR3 runs 18 residues. Germline V gives CDR1 DFQATT, CDR2 SNEGSKA (reference sequence). The CDR3 protein is CSAPGLAGGTSSYNEQFF. As DNA, the CDR3 is TGCAGTGCCCCGGGACTAGCGGGGGGGACGAGCTCCTACAATGAGCAGTTCTTC.

The chain combines TRBV11-3 with TRBJ2-2; no clear D gene. Trimming shortened V by 5 bases and J by 1 base, and 11 bases separated the two germline ends. The CDR3 runs to 15 residues. Germline CDR1 and CDR2: SGHNT and YENEEA. The CDR3 DNA follows: TGTGCCAGCAGCCCCTATCAAGGGAACACCGGGGAGCTGTTTTTT. This translates into CASSPYQGNTGELFF. Full variable domain (missing parts from reference TRBV11-3 and TRBJ2-2): EAGVVQSPRYKIIEKKQPVAFWCNPISGHNTLYWYLQNLGQGPELLIRYENEEAVDDSQLPKDRFSAERLKGVDSTLKIQPAELGDSAVYLCASSPYQGNTGELFFGEGSRLTVL.

The V call is TRBV20-1, the J call TRBJ2-7; D may be TRBD2 (5 bases). The CDR3 is made up of 14 amino acids. Per germline, CDR1 DFQATT and CDR2 SNEGSKA (reference sequence). V lost 5 bases, J lost 0 bases, and 14 bases lay in between. CDR3 protein: CSAPIPGTSYEQYF. DNA of the CDR3: TGCAGTGCTCCGATCCCGGGAACCTCCTACGAGCAGTACTTC.

The chain links TRBV6-5 to TRBJ1-1, with D maybe TRBD1 (6 bases). Germline V gives CDR1 MNHEY, CDR2 SVGAGI. Trimming cost V 4 bases and J 3 bases, with 15 bases left between them. The CDR3 has 15 amino acids. Written as DNA, the CDR3 is TGTGCCAGCAGTTTAAACAGGGCGGGGGACACTGAAGCTTTCTTT. Translation: CASSLNRAGDTEAFF.

This rearrangement joins TRBV25-1 to TRBJ2-2, with a possible D match to TRBD1 (5 bases). Trimming took 3 bases from V and 7 from J, leaving 12 bases between them. The germline V gene encodes CDR1 MGHDK and CDR2 SYGVNS. The CDR3 length is 14 residues. The CDR3 DNA reads TGTGCCAGCAGTGAGGGGCAGGCCGGCGGGGAGCTGTTTTTT. Translated, it gives CASSEGQAGGELFF.